This T cell receptor (beta chain) comes out of a study of identical twins (dated by TCRdb to about 2016). About the study as a whole: The study deep-sequenced TCR alpha and beta repertoires from monozygotic twins, unrelated adults of various ages and cord blood to test whether fetal clonotypes persist. To rule out contamination, the twin experiments were replicated at different times with different library preparation protocols. Results the study describes overall, beyond this receptor: Recombination models systematically underestimated out-of-frame TCR alpha sharing in monozygotic twins but agreed with sharing between unrelated individuals. Compared with coincidental sharing between unrelated individuals, out-of-frame TCR alpha sequences shared between twins showed an excess of sequences with low generation probability. The excess sharing between twins in beta out-of-frame sequences was weaker because fewer shared sequences reduced the signal-to-noise ratio. Fewer insertions were carried by abundant cord blood beta clonotypes; a weaker similar trend was observed in young adult naive repertoires, while no such trend was observed in memory repertoires. Invariant T cells such as MAIT and iNKT could partly confound zero-insertion analyses, although diverse VJ usage argued against such confounding for most clonotypes. Because the same donors could not be followed over many years, the conclusions depended on cross-sectional statistical analysis.

From a lookup of the germline V gene, CDR1 and CDR2 are MNHEY and SVGEGT. For this chain, trimming is 5 bases at the V end and 3 bases at the J end, and the number of junction bases without a gene match is 10. The CDR3 runs 16 amino acids, cysteine and phenylalanine included. CDR3 DNA is the only sequence kept; it has 48 bases, read in frame from the first base. Only healthy Caucasian donors were included. The twin cohort comprised three pairs of female monozygotic twins, all aged about 18 to 30 years. RNA for TCR libraries was isolated from peripheral blood mononuclear cells. Libraries were built with 5' RACE. TCRdb records Illumina HiSeq 2000 as the sequencer. A universal primer binding site was added through template switching, and the final cDNA carried a unique molecular identifier so that TCR cDNA molecules could be counted accurately. Specific primers in the conserved constant-segment region were used to synthesize first-strand cDNA for TCR alpha and beta chains. To control for contamination, every cDNA library was double barcoded, receiving both a SMART-Mk sample barcode and Illumina barcodes. Two successive PCR steps introduced TruSeq adapter sequences along with Illumina sample barcodes. Sequencing of the TCR alpha and beta cDNA libraries was done on the Illumina HiSeq platform using custom primers. On the authors' methods: Unique molecular identifiers were extracted from raw reads with MiGEC, and CDR3 positions were determined with MiXCR. Recombination models were inferred per individual with the repgenHMM and IGoR tools using an EM algorithm. The analysis of shared clonotypes was done with the tcR package in R, with sharing normalized by the product of cloneset sizes. Out-of-frame nonproductive sequences were analyzed to study raw recombination free of thymic and clonal selection effects. TCRdb trimmed the raw reads at Q25, called clones with MiXCR and kept productive beta chains. Rows with a matching CDR3 protein are joined into one entry that keeps the most common DNA and genes. Clone size and V and J calls follow TCRdb, not the original study. Counted in this sample were about 720,000 distinct CDR3 sequences; 8.6% of them appeared once. The leading ten clones occupy around 0.95% of the sample.

This clonotype has only a few counts. Its specific antigen is unknown. No clone much larger than this one lies a single base away; base qualities are absent. This sample was also put to use in a study of yellow fever vaccine responses in identical twins. As described in the second report: According to the authors, the vaccine-induced T cell response in identical twins seemed to be partly convergent and partly specific to each individual. In the study, vaccine-responding T cell clones were precisely tracked in identical twins.

The rearrangement joined TRBV6-2 or TRBV6-3 to TRBJ2-7; TRBD2 agrees with 10 junctional bases. The origin of this receptor is a woman aged 18-30 years in good health. The specimen sequenced was PBMCs. The CDR3 reads CASSQRLAGSLYEQYF. The bases read TGTGCCAGCAGTCAAAGACTAGCGGGTTCCCTCTACGAGCAGTACTTC.